Presented here are 10 T cell receptor beta chains from one specimen sequenced in a study of blood T cells in healthy people across ages. The second PCR ran about 6 to 11 cycles with a sample-barcoded 5' primer and J-beta primers. TCRdb used MiXCR to reprocess the 5' RACE reads, holding one entry per CDR3 protein. The sample lists 790,000 or so distinct CDR3 sequences; 45% to 70% were seen once. Source material: blood. The receptors come from a man aged 35 to 55 in good health.

This chain links TRBV9 with TRBJ2-7, with D perhaps TRBD1 (6 bases). Germline V gene lookup returns CDR1 SGDLS and CDR2 YYNGEE. CDR3 length: 16 residues. The V gene lost 4 bases and the J gene lost 2 bases, with 19 bases spanning the gap. CDR3 loop: CASSPRGVTPAYEQYF. The CDR3 bases are TGTGCCAGCAGCCCCAGGGGAGTAACGCCGGCCTACGAGCAGTACTTC.

This clonotype came up once. The V call is TRBV5-1, the J call TRBJ2-6; the D gene is possibly TRBD1 (5 bases). The V gene lost 0 bases and the J gene lost 2 bases, with 9 bases spanning the gap. The germline CDR1 and CDR2 sequences are SGHRS and YFSETQ. The CDR3 sequence is 16 residues long. As DNA, the CDR3 is TGCGCCAGCAGCTTGGGTTCGACAGCTGGGGCCAACGTCCTGACTTTC. It specifies CASSLGSTAGANVLTF.

The gene calls are TRBV14 and TRBJ1-2; 9 positions agree with TRBD1. Losses at the gene ends were 3 bases for V and 7 bases for J; bases not matched to a gene: 3. CDR3 length: 13 amino acids. Per germline, CDR1 SGHDN and CDR2 FVKESK. CDR3 nucleotide sequence: TGTGCCAGCAGCCAGGGGACAGGGCTTGGCTACACCTTC. It specifies CASSQGTGLGYTF.

In DNA form, the CDR3 reads TGCAGCGTGAGGGGGACAGGGACATTCTCCTACGAGCAGTACTTC. It specifies CSVRGTGTFSYEQYF. This rearrangement joins TRBV29-1 to TRBJ2-7; 9 bases match TRBD1. The CDR3 totals 15 residues. CDR1 SQVTM and CDR2 ANQGSEA come from the germline V gene. The V and J ends lost 6 bases and 0 bases, in that order; junction bases with no gene match: 9.

This clonotype appeared a single time. The gene calls are TRBV5-6 and TRBJ2-6, with 7 bases identical to TRBD1. Trimming removed 3 bases from V and 0 bases from J; junction bases left unmatched: 6. Germline CDR1 is SGHDT and CDR2 is YYEEEE. CDR3 size: 17 residues. DNA for the CDR3: TGTGCCAGCAGCTCTCTGACAGGGTACTCTGGGGCCAACGTCCTGACTTTC. Encoded protein: CASSSLTGYSGANVLTF.

The sample holds a few counts of this clonotype. The V and J genes are TRBV6-2 or TRBV6-3 and TRBJ1-1; D gene unclear. The CDR3 is 16 residues long. Trimming shortened V by 6 bases and J by 0 bases, and 17 bases separated the two germline ends. Germline loops: CDR1 MNHEY, CDR2 SVGEGT. The CDR3 nucleotides are TGTGCCAGCAGCTTTTTTAGAGGCGGGGTGAACACTGAAGCTTTCTTT. This translates into CASSFFRGGVNTEAFF.

This clonotype was counted between two and nine times. The CDR3 sequence: CASSYSNLYEQYF. In nucleotides, the CDR3 is TGTGCCAGCAGTTACTCGAACCTCTACGAGCAGTACTTC. The chain combines TRBV6-5 with TRBJ2-7; D ambiguous. CDR3 length: 13 residues. Germline V lookup: CDR1 MNHEY, CDR2 SVGAGI. Trimming removed 0 bases at V and 3 bases at J, with 6 bases between.

The chain carries TRBV27 and TRBJ1-1; possible D gene TRBD1, 6 bases. The V gene's germline CDR1 is MNHEY and CDR2 SMNVEV (reference sequence). There are 14 residues in the CDR3. V lost 3 bases to trimming and J lost 4 bases, with 12 bases between them. This CDR3 reads CASSFLTGSTEAFF. DNA of the CDR3: TGTGCCAGCAGTTTCCTAACAGGGAGCACTGAAGCTTTCTTT.

The chain has TRBV7-9 and TRBJ2-7; 7 bases match TRBD2. Germline assignment: CDR1 SEHNR and CDR2 FQNEAQ (reference sequence). V shed 7 bases, J shed 3 bases, and the junction held 12 bases outside the gene matches. The CDR3 length is 15 residues. CDR3 sequence reads: CASTLTAGASYEQYF. The CDR3 DNA sequence: TGTGCCAGCACCCTAACTGCGGGAGCTAGCTACGAGCAGTACTTC.

The gene calls are TRBV6-2 or TRBV6-3 and TRBJ1-1; D ambiguous. This CDR3 is 12 amino acids long. V was cut by 4 bases and J by 7 bases, with 10 bases left in between. The germline CDR1 and CDR2 sequences are MNHEY and SVGEGT. CDR3 sequence: CASSSPRSEAFF. The CDR3 DNA reads as TGTGCCAGCAGTTCCCCCCGGAGTGAAGCTTTCTTT.